One T cell receptor beta chain is described in this entry. The CDR3 runs to 16 residues. Germline lookup yields CDR1 SGHRS and CDR2 YFSETQ. The V gene lost 5 bases and the J gene lost 0 bases, with 12 bases spanning the gap. Original methodology: Reference gene primer amplification in the assay estimated nucleated cell counts. TCRdb's table, derived via immunoSEQ multiplex PCR, lists solely in-frame clones and lacks some. The DNA was the basis for D and trimming; V, J and clone size are from that table. In the table there are 150,000 or so clones, about 89% of which are singletons. The data belong to a study of blood T cell repertoires in COVID-19. Study at large: From the United States, Italy and Spain came samples of acute and convalescent COVID-19. From T cells, B-cell-depleted T cells, or PBMCs came the material, which was cDNA or gDNA.

The receptor was isolated from a man between 45 and 60 years old with acute or convalescent COVID-19. V gene TRBV5-1 combines with J gene TRBJ1-6; TRBD1 is a possible D gene (5 bases). Sequenced material: peripheral blood. CDR3 amino acids: CASRQGSSSYNSPLHF. The CDR3, as DNA: TGCGCCAGCAGGCAGGGTTCAAGCTCCTATAATTCACCCCTCCACTTT.